The 21 T cell receptor beta chains listed next were all sequenced from one sample in a study of breast tumors, draining lymph nodes, adjacent tissues. TCRdb re-called the multiplex PCR reads with MiXCR, one entry per CDR3 protein. The sample lists some 21,000 distinct CDR3 sequences, around 41% occurring once. The sample consisted of breast tumor tissue. Every receptor here comes from a female donor with breast cancer. Some clones in this sample may be carry-over from other donors' samples.

Many counts were recorded for this clonotype. The chain employs TRBV9 and TRBJ2-2, with a possible D match to TRBD1 (6 bases). V was shortened by 0 bases and J by 8 bases, with 8 bases between the two germline ends. Germline lookup yields CDR1 SGDLS and CDR2 YYNGEE. This CDR3 is built from 13 residues. The DNA of the CDR3 is TGTGCCAGCAGCGTAGAGGGGGAGGGGGAGCTGTTTTTT. Its translation: CASSVEGEGELFF.

This chain joins TRBV30 and TRBJ2-2, with D maybe TRBD2 (6 bases). Germline-derived CDR1 and CDR2 are GTSNPN and SVGIG (reference sequence). The length of the CDR3 is 13 residues. The V and J ends lost 0 bases and 9 bases respectively, with 11 bases between them. The CDR3 sequence: CAWSVGGTRELFF. Written as DNA, the CDR3 is TGTGCCTGGAGTGTTGGCGGGACCCGGGAGCTGTTTTTT.

This chain connects TRBV11-2 to TRBJ2-1; D unresolved. The V and J ends lost 5 bases and 3 bases respectively, with 14 bases between them. Germline V gene lookup returns CDR1 SGHAT and CDR2 FQNNGV. The CDR3 length is 15 residues. For the CDR3, the DNA is TGTGCCAGCAGCATTGACGAGCTAAACTACAATGAGCAGTTCTTC. Protein sequence: CASSIDELNYNEQFF.

In its sample, this clonotype was seen many times. This chain links TRBV6-6 with TRBJ1-5, with 8 bases identical to TRBD1. V shed 5 bases and J 5 bases; nucleotides not matched to a gene: 5. CDR1 and CDR2 (germline): MNHNY, SVGAGI (reference sequence). This CDR3 contains 14 residues. CDR3 loop: CASSQDRVDQPQHF. CDR3 DNA: TGTGCCAGCAGTCAGGACAGGGTAGATCAGCCCCAGCATTTT.

This clonotype appeared once. The rearrangement links TRBV20-1 to TRBJ1-6; possible D gene TRBD1, 5 bases. The CDR3 is 15 amino acids. Trimming pared 3 bases from V and 6 bases from J, leaving 15 bases between. From germline, CDR1 is DFQATT and CDR2 SNEGSKA (reference sequence). CDR3 nucleotides: TGCAGTGCTAGCCCGACAGTCTCGGGTAATTCACCCCTCCACTTT. The encoded protein is CSASPTVSGNSPLHF.

The J gene is TRBJ2-7, the V gene TRBV13; D uncertain. The CDR3 has 15 amino acids. V lost 3 bases, J lost 7 bases, and 19 bases lay in between. Germline V CDR1 and CDR2: PRHDT, FYEKMQ (reference sequence). The CDR3 reads CASSFGRIYLGEQYF. The DNA for the CDR3 is TGTGCCAGCAGCTTCGGCAGAATTTACTTAGGGGAGCAGTACTTC.

This clonotype is medium-sized. The gene calls are TRBV20-1 and TRBJ2-3; D gene uncertain. V lost 8 bases to trimming and J lost 1 base, with 13 bases between them. Germline V CDR1 and CDR2: DFQATT, SNEGSKA (reference sequence). The CDR3 runs 13 residues. CDR3 residues: CSLSVGGTDTQYF. Written as DNA, the CDR3 is TGCAGTCTCTCAGTGGGCGGCACAGATACGCAGTATTTT.

The chain employs TRBV7-8 and TRBJ1-2, with TRBD1 as a possible D gene (5 bases). The CDR3 is 13 residues long. Germline lookup yields CDR1 SGHVS and CDR2 FQNEAQ. The V end was cut by 1 base, the J end by 3 bases, with 6 bases between. The CDR3 reads CASSLGGDYGYTF. Here the CDR3 DNA reads TGTGCCAGCAGCTTAGGAGGGGACTATGGCTACACCTTC.

The chain uses TRBV6-6 and TRBJ2-7; D is possibly TRBD2 (5 bases). CDR3 size: 13 residues. CDR1 and CDR2 from the germline V gene are MNHNY and SVGAGI (reference sequence). Trimming took 5 bases from V and 6 from J, leaving 14 bases between them. CDR3 protein: CASSHGGGGEQYF. Written as DNA, the CDR3 is TGTGCCAGCAGTCACGGCGGAGGTGGCGAGCAGTACTTC.

The sample holds many counts of this clonotype. V gene TRBV12-3 or TRBV12-4 combines with J gene TRBJ2-1; D is ambiguous. The germline V and J ends were trimmed by 5 bases and 0 bases, with 8 bases remaining between them. The CDR3 runs to 14 residues. The CDR3 spells CASSKGGSYNEQFF. CDR3 sequence (DNA): TGTGCCAGCAGTAAAGGTGGCTCCTACAATGAGCAGTTCTTC.

In this sample, this clonotype turned up many times. This chain links TRBV20-1 with TRBJ2-1, with a weak D call TRBD2 (5 bases). V was shortened by 5 bases and J by 4 bases, with 15 bases between the two germline ends. The length of the CDR3 is 14 residues. Germline V CDR1 and CDR2: DFQATT, SNEGSKA (reference sequence). In DNA, the CDR3 is TGCAGTGCTTATGGGCCTAGCAGTTACAATGAGCAGTTCTTC. Its translation is CSAYGPSSYNEQFF.

This clonotype was detected many times. The rearrangement uses TRBV7-2 and TRBJ2-1; a possible D gene is TRBD2 (5 bases). The CDR3 covers 13 residues. The V end lost 5 bases, the J end lost 2 bases, and 7 bases lay between the germline ends. Germline CDR1 is SGHTA and CDR2 is FQGNSA. The CDR3 nucleotides are TGTGCCAGCAGCCCGGGAACCTACAATGAGCAGTTCTTC. Amino acid sequence: CASSPGTYNEQFF.

This clonotype was counted many times. V usage is TRBV4-1 and J usage is TRBJ1-4, with unresolved D. Between the trimmed V and J ends, which lost 1 base and 0 bases, there was a span of 15 bases. CDR1 is MGHRA, CDR2 YSYEKL, per germline. The CDR3 spans 18 residues. The DNA of the CDR3 is TGCGCCAGCAGCCAAGTTTACTCCCAGCCGGCAACTAATGAAAAACTGTTTTTT. Translating gives CASSQVYSQPATNEKLFF.

The chain has TRBV25-1 and TRBJ2-2; TRBD1 matches at 8 bases. The J segment lost 2 bases and the V segment lost 2 bases, leaving 10 bases of the junction unmatched. Germline loops: CDR1 MGHDK, CDR2 SYGVNS. CDR3 length equals 18 residues. This chain's CDR3 is CASSERTGQRVNTGELFF. CDR3 DNA: TGTGCCAGCAGTGAACGGACAGGGCAACGGGTAAACACCGGGGAGCTGTTTTTT.

Comments on this clonotype: Possible read error: a much larger clone is one base away. V gene TRBV2 combines with J gene TRBJ1-3, with D possibly being TRBD1 (5 bases). CDR3 size: 13 residues. V was cut by 8 bases and J by 2 bases, with 10 bases left in between. Germline loops: CDR1 SNHLY, CDR2 FYNNEI. CDR3 sequence reads: CASSRGPGNTIYF. The CDR3 coding sequence is TGTGCCAGCTCCCGGGGACCTGGAAACACCATATATTTT. The whole variable domain, filled in from reference TRBV2 and TRBJ1-3, reads EPEVTQTPSHQVTQMGQEVILRCVPISNHLYFYWYRQILGQKVEFLVSFYNNEISEKSEIFDDQFSVERPDGSNFTLKIRSTKLEDSAMYFCASSRGPGNTIYFGEGSWLTVV.

A note on this clonotype: Germline is not matched at one junction end, which may reflect a read error. The chain has TRBV5-1 and TRBJ1-4; D call uncertain. Looked up from germline, CDR1 is SGHRS and CDR2 is YFSETQ. The CDR3 length is 14 residues. The chain's CDR3 is CASSWERKGEELFF. The CDR3 coding sequence is TGCGCCAGCAGCTGGGAAAGGAAAGGTGAAGAACTGTTTTTT.

This clonotype is categorized as medium-sized (0.01 to 0.1%). V gene TRBV5-1 combines with J gene TRBJ2-3, with D maybe TRBD1 (6 bases). Trimming left V 2 bases short and J 0 bases short, with 13 bases between. From germline, CDR1 is SGHRS and CDR2 YFSETQ. This CDR3 has 16 amino acids. In DNA, the CDR3 is TGCGCCAGCAGCTTTCAGGGGAGTACTAGCACAGATACGCAGTATTTT. Protein: CASSFQGSTSTDTQYF.

This clonotype came up many times. The rearrangement uses TRBV7-6 and TRBJ2-5; no definite D call. The V and J ends lost 1 base and 5 bases respectively, with 17 bases between them. The germline CDR1 and CDR2 sequences are SGHVS and FNYEAQ. There are 16 residues in the CDR3. The CDR3 spells CASSLDPLRRAETQYF. The DNA for the CDR3 is TGTGCCAGCAGCTTAGACCCTCTTCGTAGGGCGGAGACCCAGTACTTC. The whole variable domain, remainder taken from reference TRBV7-6 and TRBJ2-5, is GAGVSQSPRYKVTKRGQDVALRCDPISGHVSLYWYRQALGQGPEFLTYFNYEAQQDKSGLPNDRFSAERPEGSISTLTIQRTEQRDSAMYRCASSLDPLRRAETQYFGPGTRLLVL.

This clonotype was observed many times. This chain uses TRBV30 with TRBJ1-2; 7 bases align to TRBD1. Germline V gives CDR1 GTSNPN, CDR2 SVGIG (reference sequence). The CDR3 consists of 15 residues. V trimming: 0 bases; J trimming: 7 bases; junction bases outside the gene matches: 11. The CDR3 DNA reads as TGTGCCTGGAGTGTGGGGTTGGAGACAGGGAGTGGCTACACCTTC. It codes for CAWSVGLETGSGYTF.

In DNA, the CDR3 is TGCGCCAGCAGCTTGGTGGGGGCCCTCCACCCCCCCTTTCCCTATGGCTACACCTTC. Translation: CASSLVGALHPPFPYGYTF. The chain couples TRBV5-1 to TRBJ1-2; weak D call: TRBD1 (6 bases). CDR3 length equals 19 residues. The V end lost 0 bases, the J end lost 4 bases, and 25 bases lay between the germline ends. Germline CDR1 and CDR2: SGHRS and YFSETQ.

The chain carries TRBV25-1 and TRBJ2-3; 7 bases agree with TRBD1. V lost 3 bases to trimming and J lost 2 bases; unmatched junction nucleotides: 5. Germline-derived CDR1 and CDR2 are MGHDK and SYGVNS. The CDR3 consists of 15 residues. The CDR3 is CASSDLGTATDTQYF. CDR3 in DNA: TGTGCCAGCAGTGATCTAGGGACAGCCACAGATACGCAGTATTTT.